This T cell receptor (beta chain) originates from a study of T cells in Graves' hyperthyroidism and ophthalmopathy. Amplified TCR beta CDR3 regions derived from RNA transcripts. In the first-round RT-PCR of the TCR CDR3, the HTBI primer set was used. TCRdb re-called the multiplex PCR reads with MiXCR, one entry per CDR3 protein. The sample has hundreds of thousands of distinct CDR3 sequences; 14% are singletons. The TCR comes from a woman younger than 35 with Graves' hyperthyroidism. The specimen was blood.

DNA of the CDR3: TGTGCCTCGACGAAAACAGGGAGCACCGGGGAGCTGTTTTTT. This encodes CASTKTGSTGELFF. The chain links TRBV9 to TRBJ2-2; tentative D call: TRBD1 (6 bases). The CDR3 is made up of 14 amino acids. Between the trimmed V and J ends, which lost 10 bases and 4 bases, there was a span of 17 bases. Germline-derived CDR1 and CDR2 are SGDLS and YYNGEE.